This entry is about one TCR beta chain. Its antigen remains unidentified. The data originate from a study of identical twins. Findings and caveats of the study: Insertions were reduced in abundant cord blood beta clonotypes but not in memory repertoires. Among out-of-frame alpha sequences shared by twins, low generation probability occurred in excess.

The CDR3 is 13 residues long. V dropped 1 base and J dropped 1 base, with 4 bases sitting between them. CDR1 and CDR2 (germline): LGHDT, YNNKEL (reference sequence). Healthy Caucasian individuals made up all the donors. From the 5' RACE reads, TCRdb called clonotypes with MiXCR, one entry per CDR3 protein. The profile covers 750,000 to 950,000 distinct CDR3 sequences, with roughly an eighth appearing a single time and 1.5% to 2% taken by the ten largest. The data were also submitted as part of a second study, on yellow fever vaccine responses in identical twins.

Specimen: PBMCs. The receptor was derived from a woman younger than 35 in good health. The chain recombines TRBV3-1 with TRBJ1-1; D ambiguous. The CDR3 DNA is TGTGCCAGCAGCCAAGTTACGAACACTGAAGCTTTCTTT. Amino acids: CASSQVTNTEAFF.